This T cell receptor beta chain was identified in a study of T cell responses to AZD1222 COVID-19 vaccine. Assay used: immunoSEQ multiplex PCR; TCRdb lists only in-frame clones, some missing. The sample yields over 65,000 clones, over 85% seen once. With 0 bases removed from V and 1 base from J, the gap between germline ends came to 7 bases. This CDR3 spans 14 amino acids. Germline CDR1 is MNHEY and CDR2 is SVGAGI. The chain links TRBV6-5 to TRBJ2-7; maybe TRBD1 (6 bases). Source: peripheral blood, taken 28 days after the second AZD1222 dose. The TCR was taken from an adult who received the AZD1222 COVID-19 vaccine. CDR3 region: CASSYSRGSYEQYV. The DNA for the CDR3 is TGTGCCAGCAGTTACTCGAGGGGGTCCTACGAGCAGTACGTC.